A single sample gave rise to the 28 T cell receptor beta chains below, sequenced in a study of PD-L1 blockade in urothelial cancer. Time point meaning: pretreatment peripheral blood. Repertoires were generated with immunoSEQ multiplex PCR, while TCRdb's copy carries only in-frame clones and drops some. The repertoire consists of under 20,000 clones, with roughly 90% occurring once and the leading ten covering roughly an eighth. The sequenced sample was PBMCs, obtained around atezolizumab (anti-PD-L1) treatment. These receptors came from a man between 65 and 85 years old with urothelial cancer.

This sequence joins TRBV27 and TRBJ2-1; 11 bases align to TRBD2. With 5 bases clipped from V and 8 bases from J, the junction kept 8 bases outside the gene matches. CDR3 length: 15 amino acids. Germline values: CDR1 MNHEY, CDR2 SMNVEV (reference sequence). The CDR3 loop is CASSTGTSGGDEQFF. The CDR3 bases are TGTGCCAGCAGTACCGGGACTAGCGGTGGAGATGAGCAGTTCTTC.

The genes are TRBV4-1 and TRBJ1-2; possible D gene TRBD1, 6 bases. This CDR3 contains 16 residues. Germline V CDR1 and CDR2: MGHRA, YSYEKL. Trimming pared 1 base from V and 1 base from J, leaving 13 bases between. For the CDR3, the DNA is TGCGCCAGCAGCCAAGTTGGGGGGGCGGTTAACTATGGCTACACCTTC. Amino acid sequence: CASSQVGGAVNYGYTF.

This clone was observed a single time. V usage is TRBV6-1 and J usage is TRBJ2-1; 12 bases align to TRBD2. Germline V gives CDR1 MNHNS, CDR2 SASEGT. Trimming removed 6 bases from V and 2 bases from J; junction bases left unmatched: 2. The CDR3 covers 15 residues. The CDR3 DNA follows: TGTGCCAGCAGGGCTAGCGGGGGGGCCTACAATGAGCAGTTCTTC. Translating it yields CASRASGGAYNEQFF.

The gene calls are TRBV7-2 and TRBJ2-3; D remains unclear. Germline-derived CDR1 and CDR2 are SGHTA and FQGNSA. Between the trimmed V and J ends, which lost 3 bases and 3 bases, there was a span of 7 bases. The CDR3 is made up of 13 amino acids. CDR3: CASSLSETDTQYF. The DNA for the CDR3 is TGTGCCAGCAGCTTGAGCGAAACAGATACGCAGTATTTT. Looking up the rest from reference TRBV7-2 and TRBJ2-3 gives the full variable domain: GAGVSQSPSNKVTEKGKDVELRCDPISGHTALYWYRQSLGQGLEFLIYFQGNSAPDKSGLPSDRFSAERTGGSVSTLTIQRTQQEDSAVYLCASSLSETDTQYFGPGTRLTVL.

The chain links TRBV4-1 to TRBJ1-2; 8 bases align to TRBD1. This CDR3 comprises 14 residues. Losses at the gene ends were 4 bases for V and 6 bases for J; bases not matched to a gene: 7. Germline V gives CDR1 MGHRA, CDR2 YSYEKL. DNA for the CDR3: TGCGCCAGCAGCCGACAAGACAGGGGAAATGGCTACACCTTC. Amino acid sequence: CASSRQDRGNGYTF.

V usage is TRBV5-4 and J usage is TRBJ2-1, with D perhaps matching TRBD2 (7 bases). CDR1 SGHNT and CDR2 YYREEE come from the germline V gene (reference sequence). V was cut by 4 bases and J by 6 bases, with 14 bases left in between. The CDR3 runs to 14 residues. The chain's CDR3 is CASSGGGRVNEQFF. The DNA for the CDR3 is TGTGCCAGCAGCGGGGGGGGCCGGGTCAATGAGCAGTTCTTC.

The rearrangement links TRBV15 to TRBJ1-3; D may be TRBD1 (5 bases). V was trimmed by 0 bases and J by 3 bases, leaving 9 bases between them. The CDR3 contains 15 residues. Germline V CDR1 and CDR2: LNHNV, YYDKDF (reference sequence). Here the CDR3 DNA reads TGTGCCACCAGCAGAGATTTAGGGGTTGGAAACACCATATATTTT. This codes for CATSRDLGVGNTIYF. Looking up the rest from reference TRBV15 and TRBJ1-3 gives the full variable domain: DAMVIQNPRYQVTQFGKPVTLSCSQTLNHNVMYWYQQKSSQAPKLLFHYYDKDFNNEADTPDNFQSRRPNTSFCFLDIRSPGLGDTAMYLCATSRDLGVGNTIYFGEGSWLTVV.

This chain uses TRBV10-3 with TRBJ2-3, with 10 bases lining up with TRBD1. CDR1 and CDR2 (germline): ENHRY, SYGVKD. J gave up 4 bases and V 6 bases, and 4 bases lay outside the gene matches. This CDR3 is 14 amino acids long. DNA for the CDR3: TGTGCCATCAGGGGGACAGGGGCCCCAGATACGCAGTATTTT. Protein sequence: CAIRGTGAPDTQYF.

The chain recombines TRBV7-9 with TRBJ1-6; a possible D gene is TRBD1 (5 bases). Between the trimmed V and J ends, which lost 4 bases and 6 bases, there was a span of 13 bases. CDR1 and CDR2 (germline): SEHNR, FQNEAQ (reference sequence). The CDR3 totals 15 residues. CDR3 coding DNA: TGTGCCAGCAGCTACACAGACAGTTTTAATTCACCCCTCCACTTT. This codes for CASSYTDSFNSPLHF.

V gene TRBV7-2 combines with J gene TRBJ2-1, with 10 bases lining up with TRBD1. This CDR3 contains 16 residues. Germline V gene lookup returns CDR1 SGHTA and CDR2 FQGNSA. Germline trimming cut 5 bases from V and 6 bases from J; bases unmatched to any gene: 10. CDR3 DNA sequence: TGTGCCAGCAGCCGCGCTCCGGGACAGGGGTCCAATGAGCAGTTCTTC. Protein: CASSRAPGQGSNEQFF.

There are a few counts of this clone. The chain carries TRBV5-1 and TRBJ1-3, with 9 bases lining up with TRBD1. Per germline, CDR1 SGHRS and CDR2 YFSETQ. V shed 2 bases, J shed 8 bases, and the junction held 5 bases outside the gene matches. This CDR3 is 14 amino acids long. CDR3 loop: CASSFDRGFDTIYF. The CDR3 DNA follows: TGCGCCAGCAGCTTCGACAGGGGGTTTGACACCATATATTTT.

The chain recombines TRBV6-5 with TRBJ1-3; maybe TRBD1 (5 bases). Trimming took 6 bases from V and 0 from J, leaving 9 bases between them. This CDR3 contains 14 residues. CDR1 MNHEY and CDR2 SVGAGI come from the germline V gene. The CDR3 sequence is CASRSGLSGNTIYF. In nucleotides, the CDR3 is TGTGCCAGCAGATCGGGACTCTCTGGAAACACCATATATTTT.

This clone was seen only once. The rearrangement uses TRBV7-8 and TRBJ2-5; 7 nucleotides line up with TRBD2. The CDR3 consists of 15 residues. V trimming: 1 base; J trimming: 5 bases; junction bases outside the gene matches: 7. Germline-derived CDR1 and CDR2 are SGHVS and FQNEAQ. The CDR3 DNA is TGTGCCAGCAGCTTAGGGGAGGGGTTCGGGGAGACCCAGTACTTC. This encodes CASSLGEGFGETQYF.

The chain joins TRBV27 to TRBJ1-1; TRBD1 matches at 7 bases. Germline V lookup: CDR1 MNHEY, CDR2 SMNVEV (reference sequence). The CDR3 runs 13 residues. V was clipped by 8 bases and J by 1 base; unmatched bases: 4. The CDR3 DNA reads TGTGCCAGCGCACACAGGGGGAACACTGAAGCTTTCTTT. Residues: CASAHRGNTEAFF.

The chain carries TRBV5-4 and TRBJ2-7; 8 bases line up with TRBD2. In germline, CDR1 is SGHNT, CDR2 YYREEE (reference sequence). The CDR3 extends over 14 amino acids. With V trimmed by 4 bases and J by 5 bases, 8 bases remained unmatched. CDR3 in amino acids: CASSLDGGAHEQYF. CDR3 in DNA: TGTGCCAGCAGCCTCGACGGGGGGGCCCACGAGCAGTACTTC.

V and J are TRBV11-2 and TRBJ1-6; D unclear. Germline values: CDR1 SGHAT, CDR2 FQNNGV. V was trimmed by 1 base and J by 9 bases, leaving 10 bases between them. The CDR3 is 14 residues long. The CDR3 here is CASSLAVLPSPLHF. The CDR3 DNA follows: TGTGCCAGCAGCTTAGCGGTTCTCCCTTCACCCCTCCACTTT.

J is TRBJ2-3 and V is TRBV28, with a tentative D call TRBD1 (5 bases). V was trimmed by 3 bases and J by 6 bases, leaving 13 bases between them. The CDR3 contains 14 residues. Germline values: CDR1 MDHEN, CDR2 SYDVKM. The CDR3 coding sequence is TGTGCCAGCAGTTTCAGGGCGGCCGTTGATACGCAGTATTTT. The encoded protein is CASSFRAAVDTQYF.

The genes are TRBV5-1 and TRBJ1-5; D perhaps matches TRBD1 (5 bases). Germline CDR1 reads SGHRS; CDR2 reads YFSETQ. CDR3 size: 14 residues. The germline V and J ends were trimmed by 0 bases and 5 bases, with 9 bases remaining between them. CDR3 DNA: TGCGCCAGCAGCTTGGGACAGTTTGATCAGCCCCAGCATTTT. It yields the protein CASSLGQFDQPQHF. The whole variable domain, remainder taken from reference TRBV5-1 and TRBJ1-5, is KAGVTQTPRYLIKTRGQQVTLSCSPISGHRSVSWYQQTPGQGLQFLFEYFSETQRNKGNFPGRFSGRQFSNSRSEMNVSTLELGDSALYLCASSLGQFDQPQHFGDGTRLSIL.

This rearrangement joins TRBV10-2 to TRBJ1-3; 7 bases fit TRBD1. Trimming took 5 bases from V and 0 from J; bases not matched to a gene: 7. Germline V gene sequence: CDR1 WSHSY, CDR2 SAAADI. This CDR3 comprises 16 residues. The CDR3: CASSPSDRVSGNTIYF. The CDR3 coding sequence is TGCGCCAGCAGTCCTTCAGACAGGGTCTCTGGAAACACCATATATTTT.

V and J are TRBV30 and TRBJ1-5; D is unclear. The CDR3 is made up of 13 amino acids. Deletions cut 0 bases from V and 0 bases from J, with 3 bases between. CDR1 is GTSNPN, CDR2 SVGIG, per germline (reference sequence). CDR3 nucleotide sequence: TGTGCCTGGAGTGTACTTAGCAATCAGCCCCAGCATTTT. This codes for CAWSVLSNQPQHF. The full variable domain, with the rest looked up from reference TRBV30 and TRBJ1-5, is SQTIHQWPATLVQPVGSPLSLECTVEGTSNPNLYWYRQAAGRGLQLLFYSVGIGQISSEVPQNLSASRPQDRQFILSSKKLLLSDSGFYLCAWSVLSNQPQHFGDGTRLSIL.

The chain couples TRBV2 to TRBJ2-7, with TRBD1 matching 7 bases. The V gene end was trimmed by 6 bases and the J gene end by 4 bases; junction bases not matched to a gene: 6. This CDR3 has 13 residues. Germline V CDR1 and CDR2: SNHLY, FYNNEI. The CDR3, as DNA: TGTGCCAGCAGGACAGGGATTGGTTACGAGCAGTACTTC. Translation: CASRTGIGYEQYF. The entire variable domain, with the rest obtained from reference TRBV2 and TRBJ2-7, is as follows: EPEVTQTPSHQVTQMGQEVILRCVPISNHLYFYWYRQILGQKVEFLVSFYNNEISEKSEIFDDQFSVERPDGSNFTLKIRSTKLEDSAMYFCASRTGIGYEQYFGPGTRLTVT.

This clone has a handful of counts. V usage is TRBV2 and J usage is TRBJ1-1; 7 nucleotides line up with TRBD1. The CDR3 spans 13 residues. V lost 6 bases to trimming and J lost 1 base; unmatched junction nucleotides: 2. Germline V gene sequence: CDR1 SNHLY, CDR2 FYNNEI. The CDR3 DNA follows: TGTGCCAGCAGGGCAGGGGGGAACACTGAAGCTTTCTTT. This translates into CASRAGGNTEAFF.

In its sample, this clone was seen once. V usage is TRBV12-5 and J usage is TRBJ1-5; D unclear. The CDR3 loop spans 15 amino acids. Germline-derived CDR1 and CDR2 are LGHNT and FRNRAP. Trimming took 6 bases from V and 4 from J, leaving 16 bases between them. The CDR3 DNA reads as TGTGCTAGTGGCCCCGCTCAGACGACTAATCAGCCCCAGCATTTT. Translating it yields CASGPAQTTNQPQHF.

The chain is built from TRBV6-5 and TRBJ2-7; perhaps TRBD2 as D (6 bases). V was cut by 4 bases and J by 6 bases, with 19 bases left in between. Per the germline V gene, CDR1 is MNHEY and CDR2 is SVGAGI. This CDR3 has 15 amino acids. The CDR3 DNA reads TGTGCCAGCAGTTTCGGACGGGGGATCCTTCGCGAGCAGTACTTC. It yields the protein CASSFGRGILREQYF.

This sequence joins TRBV6-1 and TRBJ1-5; 11 bases are a match to TRBD1. The CDR3 spans 15 residues. CDR1 and CDR2 (germline): MNHNS, SASEGT. V lost 7 bases and J lost 2; bases outside the gene matches: 4. The CDR3 is CASIRTGGGNQPQHF. CDR3 sequence (DNA): TGTGCCAGCATCAGGACAGGGGGCGGCAATCAGCCCCAGCATTTT.

The chain has TRBV6-1 and TRBJ1-6; 7 positions match TRBD1. The ends lost 3 bases at V and 7 bases at J; junction bases unmatched: 3. This CDR3 comprises 14 residues. Germline V CDR1 and CDR2: MNHNS, SASEGT. The chain's CDR3 is CASSETGINSPLHF. CDR3 sequence (DNA): TGTGCCAGCAGTGAGACAGGGATCAATTCACCCCTCCACTTT.

The genes are TRBV9 and TRBJ2-7; perhaps TRBD1 as D (5 bases). Trimming removed 2 bases at V and 2 bases at J, with 14 bases between. Germline CDR1 reads SGDLS; CDR2 reads YYNGEE. The CDR3 loop spans 15 amino acids. In DNA form, the CDR3 reads TGTGCCAGCAGCGTCGACCCTACAGGAGCCTACGAGCAGTACTTC. Its protein product is CASSVDPTGAYEQYF.

V and J are TRBV30 and TRBJ2-7; TRBD1 matches 7 bases. Germline V CDR1 and CDR2: GTSNPN, SVGIG (reference sequence). This CDR3 contains 13 residues. Trimming took 3 bases from V and 2 from J; bases not matched to a gene: 4. This CDR3 is CAWRDRRTYEQYF. The CDR3 DNA reads TGTGCCTGGAGGGACAGGCGAACCTACGAGCAGTACTTC.